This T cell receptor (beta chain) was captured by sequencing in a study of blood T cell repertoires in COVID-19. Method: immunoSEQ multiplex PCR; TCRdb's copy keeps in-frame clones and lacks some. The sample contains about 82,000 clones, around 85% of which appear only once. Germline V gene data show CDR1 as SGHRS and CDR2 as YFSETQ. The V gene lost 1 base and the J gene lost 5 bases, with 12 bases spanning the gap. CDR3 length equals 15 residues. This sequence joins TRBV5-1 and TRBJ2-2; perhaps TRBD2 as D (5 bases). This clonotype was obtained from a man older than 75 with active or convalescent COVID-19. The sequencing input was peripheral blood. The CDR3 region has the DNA TGCGCCAGCAGCTTGATAGGGCCGGGGACCGGGGAGCTGTTTTTT. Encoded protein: CASSLIGPGTGELFF.